A selection of T cell receptor beta chains follows, all from one sample in a study of CD8 T cells in Susac syndrome. TCRdb reprocessed the immunoSEQ multiplex PCR reads via MiXCR and lists one record per CDR3 protein. The sample lists about 120,000 distinct CDR3 sequences, roughly 94% occurring once. The sequencing input was CD4+ T cells from PBMCs. The source is a human donor in good health. Both conserved end residues are part of each CDR3. A D gene is named only where the DNA matches it firmly. The size field is filled for only some rows; it gives once, few, many or a size class.

clone_size | j_call | v_call | d_call | cdr3_aa | cdr3_nt
NA | TRBJ2-1 | TRBV16 | TRBD2 | CASSQLAGASNEQFF | TGTGCCAGCAGCCAATTAGCGGGAGCGAGCAATGAGCAGTTCTTC
NA | TRBJ2-1 | TRBV4-3 | TRBD2 | CASSQEPGLAGGPEQFF | TGCGCCAGCAGCCAAGAACCCGGACTAGCGGGAGGGCCTGAGCAGTTCTTC
NA | TRBJ1-2 | TRBV23-1 | NA | CASSLGQLPSAAYGYTF | TGCGCCAGCAGTCTAGGACAGCTTCCTTCGGCTGCCTATGGCTACACCTTC
NA | TRBJ1-6 | TRBV4-3 | NA | CASSQDLGGSGSPLHF | TGCGCCAGCAGCCAAGATTTAGGGGGGTCAGGATCACCCCTCCACTTT
NA | TRBJ2-2 | TRBV30 | NA | CAWAHYRVETGELFF | TGTGCCTGGGCCCATTACAGGGTCGAAACCGGGGAGCTGTTTTTT
NA | TRBJ2-2 | TRBV6-1 | TRBD2 | CARLGGSGRAGPGELFF | TGTGCCAGACTAGGGGGTAGCGGGAGGGCCGGGCCCGGGGAGCTGTTTTTT
NA | TRBJ2-2 | TRBV4-3 | NA | CASSQGQVLRTGELFF | TGCGCCAGCAGCCAAGGCCAAGTGCTTAGGACCGGGGAGCTGTTTTTT
NA | TRBJ1-5 | TRBV3-1 | NA | CASSQGSYGWPQHF | TGTGCCAGCAGCCAAGGTAGCTACGGATGGCCCCAGCATTTT
NA | TRBJ1-2 | TRBV18 | NA | CASSPGPTSNYGYTF | TGTGCCAGCTCACCTGGACCGACCTCTAACTATGGCTACACCTTC
once | TRBJ2-5 | TRBV27 | NA | CASSLFSSAAQETQYF | TGTGCCAGCAGTTTATTCAGTTCGGCGGCTCAAGAGACCCAGTACTTC
once | TRBJ2-5 | TRBV19 | TRBD1 | CATGQGQETQYF | TGTGCCACAGGACAGGGCCAAGAGACCCAGTACTTC
NA | TRBJ2-1 | TRBV10-3 | TRBD2 | CAISEFGGGRAGNNEQFF | TGTGCCATCAGTGAGTTTGGTGGCGGGAGGGCCGGGAACAATGAGCAGTTCTTC
NA | TRBJ2-1 | TRBV12-3/TRBV12-4 | NA | CASSPRTALYNEQFF | TGTGCCAGCAGTCCTCGGACAGCCCTCTACAATGAGCAGTTCTTC
once | TRBJ2-7 | TRBV28 | NA | CASSSTREVDEQYF | TGTGCCAGCAGTTCAACGAGGGAAGTGGACGAGCAGTACTTC
NA | TRBJ2-6 | TRBV9 | NA | CATPPPGKYSSGANVLTF | TGTGCCACACCACCGCCAGGGAAATATTCCTCTGGGGCCAACGTCCTGACTTTC
NA | TRBJ1-5 | TRBV6-5 | TRBD1 | CASSYHRGDQPQHF | TGTGCCAGCAGTTATCACAGGGGGGACCAGCCCCAGCATTTT
NA | TRBJ1-3 | TRBV10-2 | NA | CASSEWEAGADTIYF | TGCGCCAGCAGTGAGTGGGAGGCAGGGGCGGACACCATATATTTT
once | TRBJ1-1 | TRBV20-1 | TRBD1 | CSARDIGTDTEAFF | TGCAGTGCTAGAGATATTGGGACAGACACTGAAGCTTTCTTT
NA | TRBJ1-2 | TRBV15 | TRBD1 | CATSSGEGQARQGYTF | TGTGCCACCAGCAGTGGGGAGGGACAGGCACGTCAGGGCTACACCTTC
NA | TRBJ2-5 | TRBV25-1 | NA | CASSEQRSGGRGETQYF | TGTGCCAGCAGTGAACAGCGGTCCGGGGGCCGTGGGGAGACCCAGTACTTC
NA | TRBJ2-7 | TRBV7-6 | NA | CASSSDGRSYEQYF | TGTGCCAGCAGCTCGGACGGACGCTCCTACGAGCAGTACTTC
NA | TRBJ2-4 | TRBV19 | TRBD2 | CASSIGLANIQYF | TGTGCCAGTAGTATCGGACTAGCTAACATTCAGTACTTC
NA | TRBJ2-7 | TRBV6-1 | TRBD2 | CASRRTSGGRSYEQYF | TGTGCCAGCAGGCGGACTAGCGGTGGGAGGTCCTACGAGCAGTACTTC
NA | TRBJ2-5 | TRBV12-5 | NA | CASGSGTRSSEETQYF | TGTGCTAGTGGTTCAGGGACACGTAGCAGCGAAGAGACCCAGTACTTC
NA | TRBJ2-1 | TRBV24-1 | TRBD2 | CATSDSGSIQREQFF | TGTGCCACCAGTGATAGCGGGAGTATTCAACGTGAGCAGTTCTTC
NA | TRBJ2-3 | TRBV3-1 | NA | CASGGVRDPQRYF | TGTGCCAGCGGAGGGGTACGGGACCCCCAGCGGTATTTT
NA | TRBJ2-7 | TRBV19 | NA | CASSGQATREQYF | TGTGCCAGTAGTGGGCAGGCGACGAGAGAGCAGTACTTC
NA | TRBJ2-7 | TRBV29-1 | NA | CSVSRRNEQDF | TGCAGCGTGTCCCGGCGCAACGAGCAGGACTTC
NA | TRBJ2-1 | TRBV2 | TRBD1 | CASSPYGQGDNEQFF | TGTGCCAGCAGCCCTTACGGACAGGGCGACAATGAGCAGTTCTTC